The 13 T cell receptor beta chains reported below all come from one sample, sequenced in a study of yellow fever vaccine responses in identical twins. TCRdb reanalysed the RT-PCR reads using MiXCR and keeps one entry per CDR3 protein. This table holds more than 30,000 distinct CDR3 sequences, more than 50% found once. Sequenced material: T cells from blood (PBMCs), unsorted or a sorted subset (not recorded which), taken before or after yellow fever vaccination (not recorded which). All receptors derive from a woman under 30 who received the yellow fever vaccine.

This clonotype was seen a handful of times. The CDR3 loop reads CASSLTSPLRAGELFF. DNA of the CDR3: TGCGCCAGCAGCTTGACTAGTCCCCTGAGGGCCGGGGAGCTGTTTTTT. This chain uses TRBV5-1 with TRBJ2-2; the D gene is possibly TRBD2 (5 bases). CDR1 is SGHRS, CDR2 YFSETQ, per germline. Trimming took 1 base from V and 6 from J, leaving 16 bases between them. This CDR3 is 16 amino acids long.

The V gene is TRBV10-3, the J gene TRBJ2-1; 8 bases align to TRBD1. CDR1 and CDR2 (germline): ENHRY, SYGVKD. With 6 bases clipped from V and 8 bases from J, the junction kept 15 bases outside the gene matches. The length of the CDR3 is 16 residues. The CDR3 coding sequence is TGTGCCATCAGCCAGGGGGCCGGTCTCTCCGACCATGAGCAGTTCTTC. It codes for CAISQGAGLSDHEQFF.

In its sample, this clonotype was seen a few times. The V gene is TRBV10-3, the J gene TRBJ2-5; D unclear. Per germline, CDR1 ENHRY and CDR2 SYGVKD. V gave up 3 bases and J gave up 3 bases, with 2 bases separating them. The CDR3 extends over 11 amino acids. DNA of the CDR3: TGTGCCATCAGTGACGAAGAGACCCAGTACTTC. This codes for CAISDEETQYF.

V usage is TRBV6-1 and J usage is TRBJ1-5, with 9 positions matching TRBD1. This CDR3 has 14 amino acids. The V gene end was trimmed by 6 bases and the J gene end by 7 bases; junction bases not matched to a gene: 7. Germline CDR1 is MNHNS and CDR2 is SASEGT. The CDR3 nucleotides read TGTGCCAGCAGGGGACAGGGAGGCGGGCAGCCCCAGCATTTT. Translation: CASRGQGGGQPQHF.

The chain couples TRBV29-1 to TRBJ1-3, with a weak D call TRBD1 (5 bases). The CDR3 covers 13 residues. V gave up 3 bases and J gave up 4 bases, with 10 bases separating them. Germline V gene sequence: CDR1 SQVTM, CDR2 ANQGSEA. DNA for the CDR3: TGCAGCGTTGAGCGGGACGGAGGAAACACCATATATTTT. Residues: CSVERDGGNTIYF.

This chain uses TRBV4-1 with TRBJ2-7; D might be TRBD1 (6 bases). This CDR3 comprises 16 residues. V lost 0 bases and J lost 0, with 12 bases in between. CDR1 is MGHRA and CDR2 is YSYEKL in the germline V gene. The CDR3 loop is CASSQEPRTVSYEQYF. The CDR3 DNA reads TGCGCCAGCAGCCAAGAGCCTAGGACAGTCTCCTACGAGCAGTACTTC.

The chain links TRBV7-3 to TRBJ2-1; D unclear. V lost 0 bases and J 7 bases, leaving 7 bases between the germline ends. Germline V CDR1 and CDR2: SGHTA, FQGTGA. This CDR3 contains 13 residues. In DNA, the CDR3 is TGTGCCAGCAGCTTAACTCAAGCGAATGAGCAGTTCTTC. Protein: CASSLTQANEQFF.

As DNA, the CDR3 is TGCAGCGCCAATGGGCCGATCACAGATACGCAGTATTTT. The encoded protein is CSANGPITDTQYF. J is TRBJ2-3 and V is TRBV29-1; D not certain. CDR1 SQVTM and CDR2 ANQGSEA come from the germline V gene. The germline V and J ends were trimmed by 7 bases and 2 bases, with 13 bases remaining between them. The CDR3 sequence is 13 residues long.

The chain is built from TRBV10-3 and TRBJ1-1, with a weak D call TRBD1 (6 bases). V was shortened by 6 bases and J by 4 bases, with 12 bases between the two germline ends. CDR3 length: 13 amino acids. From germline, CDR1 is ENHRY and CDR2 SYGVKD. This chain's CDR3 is CAIRYRDLTEAFF. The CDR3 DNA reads TGTGCCATCAGATACAGGGATCTCACTGAAGCTTTCTTT.

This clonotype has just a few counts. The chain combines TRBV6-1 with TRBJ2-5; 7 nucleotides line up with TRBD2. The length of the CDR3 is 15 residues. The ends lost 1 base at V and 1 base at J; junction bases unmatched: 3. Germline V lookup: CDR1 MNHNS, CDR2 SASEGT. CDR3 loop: CASSEGPGGQETQYF. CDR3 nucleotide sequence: TGTGCCAGCAGTGAAGGCCCGGGGGGCCAAGAGACCCAGTACTTC.

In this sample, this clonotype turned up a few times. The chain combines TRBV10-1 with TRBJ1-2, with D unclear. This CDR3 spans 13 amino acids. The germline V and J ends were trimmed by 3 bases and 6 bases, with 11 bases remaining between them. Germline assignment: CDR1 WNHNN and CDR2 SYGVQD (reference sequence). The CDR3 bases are TGCGCCAGCAGTGAAGTTTTGGGTAATGGCTACACCTTC. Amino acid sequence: CASSEVLGNGYTF.

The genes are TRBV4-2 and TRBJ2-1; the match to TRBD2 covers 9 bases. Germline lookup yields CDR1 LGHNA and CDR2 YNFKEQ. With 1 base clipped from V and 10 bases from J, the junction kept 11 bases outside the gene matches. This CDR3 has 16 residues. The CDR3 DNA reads TGTGCCAGCAGCCAAGGAACTAGCGGGTTGATTGGAGAGCAGTTCTTC. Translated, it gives CASSQGTSGLIGEQFF.

This chain's CDR3 is CATSIGLGELFF. The CDR3 region has the DNA TGTGCCACCAGTATAGGTCTGGGGGAGCTGTTTTTT. V and J are TRBV24-1 and TRBJ2-2; D is ambiguous. V lost 6 bases and J lost 8, with 9 bases in between. This CDR3 region has 12 residues. Germline values: CDR1 KGHDR, CDR2 SFDVKD.